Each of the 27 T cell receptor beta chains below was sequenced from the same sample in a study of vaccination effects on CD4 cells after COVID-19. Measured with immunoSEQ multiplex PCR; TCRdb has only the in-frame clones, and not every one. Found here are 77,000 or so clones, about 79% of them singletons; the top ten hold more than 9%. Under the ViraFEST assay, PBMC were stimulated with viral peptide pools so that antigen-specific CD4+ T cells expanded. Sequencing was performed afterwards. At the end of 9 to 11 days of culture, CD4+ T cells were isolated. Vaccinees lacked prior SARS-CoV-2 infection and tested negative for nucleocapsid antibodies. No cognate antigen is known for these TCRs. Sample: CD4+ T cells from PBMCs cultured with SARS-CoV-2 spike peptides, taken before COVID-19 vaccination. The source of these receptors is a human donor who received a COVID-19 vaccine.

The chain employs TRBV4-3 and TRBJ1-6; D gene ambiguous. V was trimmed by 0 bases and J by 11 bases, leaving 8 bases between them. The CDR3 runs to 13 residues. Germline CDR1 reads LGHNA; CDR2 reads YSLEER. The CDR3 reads CASSQDRGTPLHF. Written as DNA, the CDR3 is TGCGCCAGCAGCCAAGATCGGGGAACACCCCTCCACTTT.

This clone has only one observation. CDR3 amino acids: CARSLDKNQETQYF. The DNA for the CDR3 is TGTGCCAGAAGCTTGGACAAAAACCAAGAGACCCAGTACTTC. The chain joins TRBV5-3 to TRBJ2-5, with no clear D. TRBV5-3 is placed among ORFs of uncertain function. This CDR3 has 14 residues. With 0 bases removed from V and 0 bases from J, the gap between germline ends came to 6 bases.

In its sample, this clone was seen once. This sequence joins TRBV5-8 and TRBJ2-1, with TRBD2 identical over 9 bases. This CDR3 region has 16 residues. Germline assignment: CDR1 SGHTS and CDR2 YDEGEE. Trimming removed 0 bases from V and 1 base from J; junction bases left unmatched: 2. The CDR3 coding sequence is TGTGCCAGCAGCTTGGGTAGCGGGGGTTCCTACAATGAGCAGTTCTTC. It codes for CASSLGSGGSYNEQFF.

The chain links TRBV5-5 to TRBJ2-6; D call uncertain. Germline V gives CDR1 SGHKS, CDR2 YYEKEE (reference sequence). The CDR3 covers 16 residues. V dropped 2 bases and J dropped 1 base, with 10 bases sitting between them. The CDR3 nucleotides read TGTGCCAGCAGCTTTGCCGCCAGGTCTGGGGCCAACGTCCTGACTTTC. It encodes CASSFAARSGANVLTF.

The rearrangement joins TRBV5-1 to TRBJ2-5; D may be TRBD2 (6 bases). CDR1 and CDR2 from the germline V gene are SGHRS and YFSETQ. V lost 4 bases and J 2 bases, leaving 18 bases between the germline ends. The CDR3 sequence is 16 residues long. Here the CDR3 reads CASSRSTSTLQETQYF. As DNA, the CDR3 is TGCGCCAGCAGCCGCTCGACTAGTACGCTTCAAGAGACCCAGTACTTC. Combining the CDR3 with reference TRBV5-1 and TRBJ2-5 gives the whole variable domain KAGVTQTPRYLIKTRGQQVTLSCSPISGHRSVSWYQQTPGQGLQFLFEYFSETQRNKGNFPGRFSGRQFSNSRSEMNVSTLELGDSALYLCASSRSTSTLQETQYFGPGTRLLVL.

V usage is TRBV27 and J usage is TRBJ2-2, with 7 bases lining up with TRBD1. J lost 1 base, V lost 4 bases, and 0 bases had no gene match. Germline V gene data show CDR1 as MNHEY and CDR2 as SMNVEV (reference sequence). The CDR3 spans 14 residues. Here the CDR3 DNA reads TGTGCCAGCAGTTACAGGGGGAACACCGGGGAGCTGTTTTTT. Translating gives CASSYRGNTGELFF.

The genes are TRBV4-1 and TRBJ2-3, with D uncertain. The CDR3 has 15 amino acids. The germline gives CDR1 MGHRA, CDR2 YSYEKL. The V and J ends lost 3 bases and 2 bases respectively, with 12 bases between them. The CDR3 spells CASSQAGRYTDTQYF. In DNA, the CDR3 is TGCGCCAGCAGCCAGGCAGGACGGTACACAGATACGCAGTATTTT.

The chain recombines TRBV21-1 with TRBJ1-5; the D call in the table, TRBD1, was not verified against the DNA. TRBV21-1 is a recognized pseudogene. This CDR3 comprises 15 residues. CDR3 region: CASSRGQGCYQPQHF. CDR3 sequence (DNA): TGTGCCAGCAGCAGGGGACAGGGGTGTTATCAGCCCCAGCATTTT.

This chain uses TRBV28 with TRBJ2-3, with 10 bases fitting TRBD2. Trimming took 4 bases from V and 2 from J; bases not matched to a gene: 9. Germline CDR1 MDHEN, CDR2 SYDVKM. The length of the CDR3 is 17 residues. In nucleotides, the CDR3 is TGTGCCAGCAGTTCCTTAGCGGGGGGACCTCCCACAGATACGCAGTATTTT. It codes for CASSSLAGGPPTDTQYF.

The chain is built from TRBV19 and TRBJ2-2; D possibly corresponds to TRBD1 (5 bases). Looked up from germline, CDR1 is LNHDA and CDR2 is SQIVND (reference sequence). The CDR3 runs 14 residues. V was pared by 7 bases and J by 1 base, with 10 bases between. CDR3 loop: CASTTTGNTGELFF. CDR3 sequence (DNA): TGTGCCAGTACCACTACAGGGAACACCGGGGAGCTGTTTTTT.

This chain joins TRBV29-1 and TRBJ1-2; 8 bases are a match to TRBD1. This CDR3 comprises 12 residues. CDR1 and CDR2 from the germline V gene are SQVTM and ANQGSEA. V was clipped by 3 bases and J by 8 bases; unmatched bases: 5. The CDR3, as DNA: TGCAGCGTTGAGATACAGGGGGAGGGCTACACCTTC. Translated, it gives CSVEIQGEGYTF.

The CDR3 here is CASSTTGRLETQYF. In nucleotides, the CDR3 is TGTGCCAGCAGCACCACAGGGCGGTTAGAGACCCAGTACTTC. The rearrangement joins TRBV5-4 to TRBJ2-5; weak D call: TRBD1 (6 bases). The CDR3 is 14 residues long. V was trimmed by 4 bases and J by 4 bases, leaving 14 bases between them. Germline CDR1 reads SGHNT; CDR2 reads YYREEE (reference sequence).

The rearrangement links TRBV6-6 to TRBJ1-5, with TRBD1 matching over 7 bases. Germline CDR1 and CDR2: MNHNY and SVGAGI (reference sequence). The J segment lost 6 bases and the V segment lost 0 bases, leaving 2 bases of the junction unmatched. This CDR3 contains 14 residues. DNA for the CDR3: TGTGCCAGCAGTTACTCAGGGGGCGGTCAGCCCCAGCATTTT. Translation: CASSYSGGGQPQHF.

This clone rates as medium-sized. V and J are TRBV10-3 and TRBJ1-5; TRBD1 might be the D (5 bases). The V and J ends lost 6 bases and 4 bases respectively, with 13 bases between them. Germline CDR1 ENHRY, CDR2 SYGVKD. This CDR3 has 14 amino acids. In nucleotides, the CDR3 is TGTGCCATCAGCCCCGGGGGAGTGAATCAGCCCCAGCATTTT. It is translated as CAISPGGVNQPQHF.

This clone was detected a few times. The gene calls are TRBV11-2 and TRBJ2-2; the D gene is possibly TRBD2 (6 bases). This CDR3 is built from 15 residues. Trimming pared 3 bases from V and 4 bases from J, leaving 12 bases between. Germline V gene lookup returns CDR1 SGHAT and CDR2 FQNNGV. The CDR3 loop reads CASSLTGGITGELFF. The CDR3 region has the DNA TGTGCCAGCAGCTTGACGGGCGGGATCACCGGGGAGCTGTTTTTT.

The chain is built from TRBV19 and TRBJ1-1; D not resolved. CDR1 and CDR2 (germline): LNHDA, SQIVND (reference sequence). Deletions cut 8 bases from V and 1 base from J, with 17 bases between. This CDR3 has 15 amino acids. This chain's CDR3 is CASRLSSQRNTEAFF. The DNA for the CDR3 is TGTGCCAGTCGTTTGTCTAGTCAGAGGAACACTGAAGCTTTCTTT.

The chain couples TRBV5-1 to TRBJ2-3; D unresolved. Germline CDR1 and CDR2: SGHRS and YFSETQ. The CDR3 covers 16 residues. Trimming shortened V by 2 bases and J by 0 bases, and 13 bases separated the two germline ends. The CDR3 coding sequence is TGCGCCAGCAGCTTATCTTCTCAGGTTAGCACAGATACGCAGTATTTT. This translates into CASSLSSQVSTDTQYF.

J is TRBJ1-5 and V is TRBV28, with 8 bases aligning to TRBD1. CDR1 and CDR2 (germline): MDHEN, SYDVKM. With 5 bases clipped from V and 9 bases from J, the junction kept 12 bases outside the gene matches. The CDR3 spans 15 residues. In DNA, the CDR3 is TGTGCCAGCAGTACCGGACAGGGACGATTGTGGCCCCAGCATTTT. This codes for CASSTGQGRLWPQHF.

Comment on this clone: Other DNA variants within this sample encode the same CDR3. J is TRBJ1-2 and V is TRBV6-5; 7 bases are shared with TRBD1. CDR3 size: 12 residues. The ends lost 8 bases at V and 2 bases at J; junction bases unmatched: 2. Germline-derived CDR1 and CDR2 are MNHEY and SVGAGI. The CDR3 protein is CASWTGNYGYTF. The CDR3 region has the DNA TGTGCCAGCTGGACAGGAAACTATGGCTACACCTTC.

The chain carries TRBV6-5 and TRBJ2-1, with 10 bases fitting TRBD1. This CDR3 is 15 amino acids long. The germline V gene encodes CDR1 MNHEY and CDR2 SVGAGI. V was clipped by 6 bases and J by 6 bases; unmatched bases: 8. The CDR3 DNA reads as TGTGCCAGCAGCCGTCCCGGGACAGGGGTCAATGAGCAGTTCTTC. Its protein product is CASSRPGTGVNEQFF.

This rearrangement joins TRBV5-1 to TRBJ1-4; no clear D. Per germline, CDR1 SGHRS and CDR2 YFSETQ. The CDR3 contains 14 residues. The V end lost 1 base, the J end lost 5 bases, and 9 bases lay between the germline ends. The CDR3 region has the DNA TGCGCCAGCAGCTTGCAGGCTTCGAATGAAAAACTGTTTTTT. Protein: CASSLQASNEKLFF.

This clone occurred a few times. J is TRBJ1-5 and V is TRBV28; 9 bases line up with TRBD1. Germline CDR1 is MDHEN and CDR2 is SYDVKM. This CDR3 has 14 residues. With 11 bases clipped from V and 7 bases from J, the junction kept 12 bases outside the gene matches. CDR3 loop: CASIQGARGQPQHF. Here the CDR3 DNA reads TGTGCCTCCATACAGGGGGCACGAGGCCAGCCCCAGCATTTT.

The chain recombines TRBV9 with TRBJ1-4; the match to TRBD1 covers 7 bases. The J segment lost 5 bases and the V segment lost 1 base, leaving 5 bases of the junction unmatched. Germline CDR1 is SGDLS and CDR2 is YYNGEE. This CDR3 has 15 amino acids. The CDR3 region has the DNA TGTGCCAGCAGCGTATCGACAGGGCGGAATGAAAAACTGTTTTTT. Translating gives CASSVSTGRNEKLFF.

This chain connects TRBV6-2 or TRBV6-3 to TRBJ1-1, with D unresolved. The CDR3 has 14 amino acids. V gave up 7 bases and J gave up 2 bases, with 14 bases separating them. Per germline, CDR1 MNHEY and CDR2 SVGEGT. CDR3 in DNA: TGTGCCAGCACCCCTGTGGACGCAAACACTGAAGCTTTCTTT. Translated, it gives CASTPVDANTEAFF.

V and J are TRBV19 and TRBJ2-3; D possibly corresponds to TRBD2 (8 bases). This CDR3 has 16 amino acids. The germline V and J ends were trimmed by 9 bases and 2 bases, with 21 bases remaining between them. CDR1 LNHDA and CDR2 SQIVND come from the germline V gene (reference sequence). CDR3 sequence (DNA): TGTGCCAGCCGCCGGGAGGGACAGCGAGTCACAGATACGCAGTATTTT. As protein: CASRREGQRVTDTQYF.

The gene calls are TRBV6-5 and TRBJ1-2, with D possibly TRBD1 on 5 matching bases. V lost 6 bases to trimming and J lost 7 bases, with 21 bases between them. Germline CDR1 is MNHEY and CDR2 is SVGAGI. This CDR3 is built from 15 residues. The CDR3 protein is CASSRSSAHRLGYTF. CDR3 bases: TGTGCCAGCAGCCGATCCTCGGCGCACAGGCTTGGCTACACCTTC.

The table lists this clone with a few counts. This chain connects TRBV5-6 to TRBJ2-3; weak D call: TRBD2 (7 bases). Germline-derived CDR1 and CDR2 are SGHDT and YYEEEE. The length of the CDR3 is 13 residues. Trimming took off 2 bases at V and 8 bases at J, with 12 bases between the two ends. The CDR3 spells CASSLGGGATQYF. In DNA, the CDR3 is TGTGCCAGCAGCTTAGGGGGGGGTGCTACGCAGTATTTT.